This paragraph reports one TCR beta chain. Peripheral blood CD8+ and CD4+ T cells were profiled by TCR beta sequencing. The multiple sclerosis control cohort comprised treatment-naive individuals presenting with stable or active relapsing-remitting disease. Negative magnetic isolation gave CD8+ and CD4+ cells; FACS enriched CD8+ TEMRA. Between the trimmed V and J ends, which lost 3 bases and 1 base, there was a span of 8 bases. Germline V gene data show CDR1 as DFQATT and CDR2 as SNEGSKA (reference sequence). The CDR3 has 13 residues. This sample was included in a study of CD8 T cells in Susac syndrome. The RNA, about 0.5 to 1 ug, was put through reverse transcription using random hexamers. Across 54 Vbeta and 13 Jbeta, immunoSEQ multiplex PCR amplified TCR beta CDR3. TCRdb recomputed calls from the immunoSEQ multiplex PCR reads with MiXCR, one row per CDR3 protein. The sample has about 200,000 distinct CDR3 sequences, approximately 95% seen once.

The rearrangement joins TRBV20-1 to TRBJ2-3, with D hard to call. Sequences were obtained from CD4+ T cells from PBMCs. This clonotype was obtained from a human donor with multiple sclerosis. The CDR3 loop is CSASPRGTDTQYF. The CDR3 region has the DNA TGCAGTGCTAGTCCCCGGGGCACAGATACGCAGTATTTT.